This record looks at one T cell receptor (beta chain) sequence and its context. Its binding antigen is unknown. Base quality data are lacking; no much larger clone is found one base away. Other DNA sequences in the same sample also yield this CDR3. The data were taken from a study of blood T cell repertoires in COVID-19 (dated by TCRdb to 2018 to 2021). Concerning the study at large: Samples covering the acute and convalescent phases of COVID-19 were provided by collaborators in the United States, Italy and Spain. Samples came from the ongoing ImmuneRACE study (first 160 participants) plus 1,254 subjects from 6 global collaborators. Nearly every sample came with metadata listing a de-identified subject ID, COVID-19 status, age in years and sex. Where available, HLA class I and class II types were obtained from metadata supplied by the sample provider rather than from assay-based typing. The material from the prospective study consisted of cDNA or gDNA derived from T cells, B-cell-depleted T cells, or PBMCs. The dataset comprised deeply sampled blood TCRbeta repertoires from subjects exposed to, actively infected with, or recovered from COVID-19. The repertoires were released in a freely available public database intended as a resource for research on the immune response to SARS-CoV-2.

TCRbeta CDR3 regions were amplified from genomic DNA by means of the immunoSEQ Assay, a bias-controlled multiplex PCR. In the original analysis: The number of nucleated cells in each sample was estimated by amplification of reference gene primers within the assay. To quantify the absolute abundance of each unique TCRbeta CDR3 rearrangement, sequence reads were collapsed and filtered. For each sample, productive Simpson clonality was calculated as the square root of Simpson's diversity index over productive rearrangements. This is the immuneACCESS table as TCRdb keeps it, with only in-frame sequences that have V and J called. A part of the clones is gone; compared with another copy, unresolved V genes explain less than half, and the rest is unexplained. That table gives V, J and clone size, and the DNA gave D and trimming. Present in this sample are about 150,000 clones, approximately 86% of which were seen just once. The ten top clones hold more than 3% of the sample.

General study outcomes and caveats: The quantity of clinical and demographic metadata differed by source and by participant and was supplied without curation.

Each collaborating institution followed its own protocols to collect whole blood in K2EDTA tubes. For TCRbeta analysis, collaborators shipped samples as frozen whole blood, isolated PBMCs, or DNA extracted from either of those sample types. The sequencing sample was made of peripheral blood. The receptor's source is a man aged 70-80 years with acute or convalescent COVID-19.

The bases are TGTGCCAGCAGCTTAGCGCCCAGCGGGAGTGGCACAGATACGCAGTATTTT. This gives the protein CASSLAPSGSGTDTQYF. Recombination joined TRBV7-2 with TRBJ2-3; 8 of the junction bases match TRBD2. The germline V gene gives CDR1 as SGHTA and CDR2 as FQGNSA. Measured from the cysteine to the phenylalanine, the CDR3 is 17 residues long. The entry retains the CDR3 DNA only, 51 bases that are in frame from base 1. V ends up 0 bases short and J 1 base short, with an unmatched junction base count of 6.